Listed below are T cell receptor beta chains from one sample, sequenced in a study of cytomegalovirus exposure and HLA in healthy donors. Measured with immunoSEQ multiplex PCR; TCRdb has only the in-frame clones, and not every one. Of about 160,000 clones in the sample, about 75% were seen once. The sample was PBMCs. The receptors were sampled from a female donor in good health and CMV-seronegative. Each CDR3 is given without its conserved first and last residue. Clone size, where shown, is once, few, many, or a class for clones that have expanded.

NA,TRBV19,ASSTQGAPNTEAF
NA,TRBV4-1,ATSLPSRGEQF
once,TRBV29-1,SLSRAYNEQF
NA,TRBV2,ASSQVGQGAWQY
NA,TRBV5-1,ASSPRGLAENTGELF
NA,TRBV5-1,ASSLEGLAGQETQY
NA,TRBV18,ASSRAQQGNEKLF
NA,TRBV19,ASSIDQGGLNTIY
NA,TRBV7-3,ASSLMGQGNTEAF
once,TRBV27,ASSSTGPYEQY
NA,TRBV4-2,ASSLARTGRTEAF
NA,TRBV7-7,ASSPGGYNEQF
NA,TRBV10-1,ASSEGTGGSNTGELF
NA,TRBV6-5,ASSYSSDSYEQY
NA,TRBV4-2,ASSLDRVGGYT
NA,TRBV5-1,ASSLGDRYPTDTQY
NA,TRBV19,ASRPPGHLGRVNTEAF
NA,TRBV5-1,ASSPGSSYEQY
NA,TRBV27,ASSLIYSPNEKLF
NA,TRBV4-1,ASSQRASGRAYEQY
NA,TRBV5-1,ASSYSDRDNTEAF
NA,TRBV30,AWSAGASHNQPQH
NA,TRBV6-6,ASSYGGDRNTEAF
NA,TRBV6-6,ASKGHDSAS
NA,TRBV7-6,ASSLLGEGVRQGALH
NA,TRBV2,ASSAELAETDTQY
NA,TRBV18,ASSRSGGSTDTQY
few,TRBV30,AWSVRRGEQY
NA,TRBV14,ASSPWTGGRETQY
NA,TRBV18,ASSPGQGHQPQH
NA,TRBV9,ASSVGRGNTEAF
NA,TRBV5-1,ASSFEGRETQY
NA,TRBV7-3,ASSLRKNEQF